The 13 T cell receptor beta chains below come from one sample, sequenced in a study of blood T cells in healthy people across ages. It was with a sample-barcoded 5' primer and a J-beta primer mix that a second PCR of roughly 7 to 11 cycles was run. TCRdb fed the 5' RACE reads into MiXCR, producing one record per CDR3 protein. The repertoire holds around 1.5 million distinct CDR3 sequences, with roughly 59% as singletons. Sequenced: blood. The receptors stem from a man aged 18-30 years in good health.

The chain links TRBV20-1 to TRBJ2-5, with D possibly matching TRBD2 (5 bases). The V end was cut by 7 bases, the J end by 6 bases, with 18 bases between. Germline V lookup: CDR1 DFQATT, CDR2 SNEGSKA (reference sequence). This CDR3 has 13 residues. The CDR3 nucleotides read TGCAGTGGGCTAGCTATGGCCGGAAAGACCCAGTACTTC. Translating it yields CSGLAMAGKTQYF.

The rearrangement uses TRBV7-9 and TRBJ2-5; 8 nucleotides line up with TRBD2. CDR1 is SEHNR, CDR2 FQNEAQ, per germline (reference sequence). Germline trimming cut 3 bases from V and 5 bases from J; bases unmatched to any gene: 5. The CDR3 covers 14 residues. CDR3 sequence (DNA): TGTGCCAGCAGCTTCTTTGCGGGAGGCGAGACCCAGTACTTC. Translated, it gives CASSFFAGGETQYF.

The chain joins TRBV10-3 to TRBJ2-5, with D perhaps matching TRBD1 (7 bases). CDR3 size: 14 residues. V shed 8 bases and J shed 4 bases, with 17 bases lying between them. Germline values: CDR1 ENHRY, CDR2 SYGVKD. CDR3 amino acids: CAIARGGGGETQYF. The CDR3 bases are TGTGCCATCGCAAGAGGAGGGGGCGGAGAGACCCAGTACTTC.

The chain recombines TRBV13 with TRBJ1-1; 8 nucleotides line up with TRBD1. The V and J ends lost 4 bases and 11 bases, in that order; junction bases with no gene match: 12. Germline CDR1 and CDR2: PRHDT and FYEKMQ (reference sequence). This CDR3 has 14 residues. This chain's CDR3 is CASSSTGQELRAFF. As DNA, the CDR3 is TGTGCCAGCAGCTCGACGGGACAGGAACTTCGGGCTTTCTTT.

The chain combines TRBV4-2 with TRBJ1-4; D uncertain. The CDR3 is 14 amino acids. The germline V gene has CDR1 LGHNA and CDR2 YNFKEQ. Between the trimmed V and J ends, which lost 2 bases and 8 bases, there was a span of 12 bases. In DNA form, the CDR3 reads TGTGCCAGCAGCCAACAAAACAGACTCGAAAAACTGTTTTTT. Protein sequence: CASSQQNRLEKLFF.

In its sample, this clonotype was seen a few times. The chain carries TRBV4-2 and TRBJ1-2, with D tentatively TRBD1 (5 bases). Trimming took 4 bases from V and 6 from J, leaving 15 bases between them. The CDR3 contains 14 residues. From germline, CDR1 is LGHNA and CDR2 YNFKEQ. The CDR3 DNA is TGTGCCAGCAGCCCTCCTGGGGGTGCGGATGGCTACACCTTC. It codes for CASSPPGGADGYTF.

The chain is built from TRBV20-1 and TRBJ2-7; D uncertain. Trimming took 3 bases from V and 1 from J, leaving 7 bases between them. CDR3 size: 12 residues. Germline assignment: CDR1 DFQATT and CDR2 SNEGSKA (reference sequence). CDR3 sequence (DNA): TGCAGTGCTAGTTGGCGGTCCTACGAGCAGTACTTC. Residues: CSASWRSYEQYF.

The J gene is TRBJ1-1, the V gene TRBV28; D is perhaps TRBD1 (6 bases). Trimming took 8 bases from V and 4 from J, leaving 14 bases between them. The germline CDR1 and CDR2 sequences are MDHEN and SYDVKM. CDR3 length: 13 amino acids. CDR3 sequence reads: CASREQGGTEAFF. CDR3 in DNA: TGTGCCAGCCGGGAACAGGGTGGCACTGAAGCTTTCTTT.

The V call is TRBV4-1, the J call TRBJ2-3; no clear D. Trimming left V 0 bases short and J 2 bases short, with 9 bases between. The CDR3 consists of 15 residues. From germline, CDR1 is MGHRA and CDR2 YSYEKL. CDR3 sequence reads: CASSQEQRTTDTQYF. In DNA form, the CDR3 reads TGCGCCAGCAGCCAAGAGCAGCGAACCACAGATACGCAGTATTTT.

V gene TRBV29-1 combines with J gene TRBJ2-7; perhaps TRBD2 as D (5 bases). Near its end, the DNA agrees better with TRBJ2-5, so the J call may be wrong. The CDR3 covers 14 residues. Per germline, CDR1 SQVTM and CDR2 ANQGSEA. The CDR3 nucleotides read TGCAGCGTTGAACCAACTAAGAGAGGGGAGACCCAGTACTTC. Translation: CSVEPTKRGETQYF.

Details on this clonotype: Being one base from a much bigger clone, this may be a read error. The DNA for the CDR3 is TGTGCCAGCAGCTTGGTTGGGAGGGCCAATGAGCAGTACTTC. The encoded protein is CASSLVGRANEQYF. This chain links TRBV5-5 with TRBJ2-5; 7 bases agree with TRBD2. Germline CDR1 reads SGHKS; CDR2 reads YYEKEE (reference sequence). This CDR3 contains 14 residues. Unmatched junction bases numbered 10, after V lost 0 bases and J lost 11 bases.

The rearrangement joins TRBV29-1 to TRBJ1-5; D remains ambiguous. Trimming cost V 1 base and J 6 bases, with 13 bases left between them. From germline, CDR1 is SQVTM and CDR2 ANQGSEA. This CDR3 comprises 14 residues. For the CDR3, the DNA is TGCAGCGTTGAAGTAGAGGGATCGGGTCAGCCCCAGCATTTT. Translating it yields CSVEVEGSGQPQHF.

This chain uses TRBV28 with TRBJ2-2; TRBD1 aligns across 10 bases. Germline-derived CDR1 and CDR2 are MDHEN and SYDVKM. The CDR3 spans 16 residues. The V gene end was trimmed by 6 bases and the J gene end by 5 bases; junction bases not matched to a gene: 9. CDR3 loop: CASRSSDRGVTGELFF. CDR3 in DNA: TGTGCCAGCAGATCCTCGGACAGGGGGGTGACCGGGGAGCTGTTTTTT.